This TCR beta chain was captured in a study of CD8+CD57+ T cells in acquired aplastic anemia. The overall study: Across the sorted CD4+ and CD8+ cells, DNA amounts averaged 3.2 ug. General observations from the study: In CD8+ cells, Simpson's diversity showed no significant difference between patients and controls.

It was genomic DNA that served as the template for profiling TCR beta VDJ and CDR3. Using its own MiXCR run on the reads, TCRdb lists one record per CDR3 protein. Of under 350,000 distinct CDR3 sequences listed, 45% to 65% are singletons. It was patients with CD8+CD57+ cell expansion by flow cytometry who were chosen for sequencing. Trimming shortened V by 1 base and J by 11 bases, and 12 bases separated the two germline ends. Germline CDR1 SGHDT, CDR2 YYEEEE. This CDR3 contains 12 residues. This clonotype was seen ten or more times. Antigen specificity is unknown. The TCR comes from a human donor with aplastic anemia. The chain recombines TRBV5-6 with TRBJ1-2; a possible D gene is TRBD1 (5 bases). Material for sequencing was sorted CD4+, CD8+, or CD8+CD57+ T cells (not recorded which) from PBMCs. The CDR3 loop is CASSLSGDWYTF. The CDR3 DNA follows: TGTGCCAGCAGCTTGTCGGGGGACTGGTACACCTTC.